This T cell receptor beta chain was identified during a study of blood T cell repertoires in COVID-19. Authors' processing steps: Estimation of nucleated cell counts relied on the amplification of reference gene primers. Here immunoSEQ multiplex PCR was the method, and the copy in TCRdb shows in-frame clones only, minus some. V and J calls and clone size are those listed in that table; D and trimming were worked out from the DNA. The sample holds roughly 60,000 clones; roughly four fifths are singletons and the top ten take about 16%. The receptor was derived from a man older than 75 with acute or convalescent COVID-19. Sequencing input: peripheral blood.

The CDR3 DNA sequence: TGCGCCAGCAGTGAGGGGGGCCGGGAAGAGACCCAGTACTTC. Protein product: CASSEGGREETQYF. The chain links TRBV10-1 to TRBJ2-5; possible D gene TRBD1, 6 bases. This CDR3 has 14 residues. V was clipped by 2 bases and J by 3 bases, with 10 bases between them. The germline V gene encodes CDR1 WNHNN and CDR2 SYGVQD (reference sequence).